This entry concerns a single T cell receptor beta chain. This specimen belongs to a study of blood T cell repertoires in COVID-19. The overall study: Donors in the United States, Italy and Spain gave samples during acute or convalescent COVID-19.

Original processing methods: Reference gene primer amplification gave nucleated cell count estimates. The data were produced by immunoSEQ multiplex PCR, yet TCRdb's version contains in-frame clones alone and is incomplete. The DNA gave D and trimming, while V, J and clone size come from that table. The sample has 150,000 to 200,000 clones, nearly 90% seen once; the top ten hold about 0.59%. In germline, CDR1 is KGHSH, CDR2 LQKENI. The ends lost 4 bases at V and 5 bases at J; junction bases unmatched: 9. The CDR3 has 16 amino acids. What was sequenced was peripheral blood. This receptor was obtained from a middle-aged man with acute or convalescent COVID-19. The genes are TRBV18 and TRBJ2-2, with 8 bases that match TRBD1. The CDR3 protein is CASSLTTGAGTGELFF. The CDR3 DNA is TGTGCCAGCTCACTTACGACAGGGGCCGGTACCGGGGAGCTGTTTTTT.